A few counts support the clone carrying this T cell receptor (beta chain). This sample stems from a study of blood T cell repertoires in COVID-19. The authors' processing: Scientists estimated how many nucleated cells there were by amplifying reference gene primers. The repertoire was sequenced with immunoSEQ multiplex PCR; TCRdb's copy has only in-frame clones and lacks some. V and J calls and clone size follow that table, whereas D and trimming were derived from the DNA. This sample has approximately 160,000 clones; under 90% occur once, and the top ten carry approximately 8.4%. This CDR3 is 13 amino acids long. CDR1 and CDR2 from the germline V gene are SGHTA and FQGNSA. Trimming took 2 bases from V and 7 from J, leaving 9 bases between them.

The rearrangement joins TRBV7-2 to TRBJ1-5; D not certain. The sequenced sample consisted of PBMCs or T cells enriched from blood (not recorded which). The sequence was collected from a woman aged 50 to 60 who had recovered from COVID-19. This chain's CDR3 is CASSLSQAQPQHF. The DNA of the CDR3 is TGTGCCAGCAGCTTATCTCAGGCGCAGCCCCAGCATTTT.